These T cell receptor beta chains were read from a single sample in a study of cytomegalovirus exposure and HLA in healthy donors. The table came from immunoSEQ multiplex PCR; TCRdb's copy has only in-frame clones and leaves some out. Of some 42,000 clones detected, around half appear once; the ten largest clones hold 9% to 13%. What was sequenced was PBMCs. These receptors were taken from a human donor in good health. CDR3s include the opening cysteine and the closing phenylalanine or tryptophan. The D gene is left open where the match is weak. For some rows the clone size is stated as once, few or many, or as a class when expanded; others skip it.

V	size	D	J	DNA	CDR3
TRBV7-2	few	NA	TRBJ2-5	TGTGCCAGCAGCTCCCAACAGGGAGGGTGGGAGACCCAGTACTTC	CASSSQQGGWETQYF
TRBV28	few	NA	TRBJ2-3	TGTGCCAGCAGCCGTTCCAGGCCTAGCACAGATACGCAGTATTTT	CASSRSRPSTDTQYF
TRBV19	NA	NA	TRBJ1-4	TGTGCCAGTAGTATGTGGGCAGGGTCTAATGAAAAACTGTTTTTT	CASSMWAGSNEKLFF
TRBV18	NA	NA	TRBJ1-6	TGTGCCAGCTCACCTGGTACGACCGGGGGTGGGGGTTCACCCCTCCACTTT	CASSPGTTGGGGSPLHF
TRBV5-4	NA	NA	TRBJ1-2	TGTGCCAGCAGCTTGGATGTGGGAGGGAACTATGGCTACACCTTC	CASSLDVGGNYGYTF
TRBV18	NA	NA	TRBJ1-1	TGTGCCAGCTCACCCCGGACACTGAACACTGAAGCTTTCTTT	CASSPRTLNTEAFF
TRBV27	NA	NA	TRBJ1-2	TGTGCCAGCAGTTTAGGAGGGTACCCTTATGGCTACACCTTC	CASSLGGYPYGYTF
TRBV19	NA	NA	TRBJ1-1	TGTGCCAGTAGTTTTCTGGTCGGCACTGAAGCTTTCTTT	CASSFLVGTEAFF
TRBV19	few	TRBD1	TRBJ1-2	TGTGCCAGTAGTATTGCCCCGGGACAGAGCTATGGCTACACCTTC	CASSIAPGQSYGYTF
TRBV4-3	NA	TRBD2	TRBJ2-1	TGCGCCAGCAGCCAAGTTTACGCGGGAGGTTTCAATGAGCAGTTCTTC	CASSQVYAGGFNEQFF
TRBV11-2	NA	TRBD2	TRBJ2-1	TGTGCCAGCAGCTTAGGAGGGAGGGGCGGCGGGCGGTTCTACAATGAGCAGTTCTTC	CASSLGGRGGGRFYNEQFF
TRBV7-2	NA	TRBD1	TRBJ1-4	TGTGCCAGCAGCTCCAAGGGACAGGGTGGTGAAAAACTGTTTTTT	CASSSKGQGGEKLFF
TRBV28	NA	NA	TRBJ2-1	TGTGCCAGCAGTTTCGTAGCTACCTACAATGAGCAGTTCTTC	CASSFVATYNEQFF
TRBV6-6	NA	NA	TRBJ2-6	TGTGCCAGCAGAACGGTCTCTGGGGCCAACGTCCTGACTTTC	CASRTVSGANVLTF
TRBV29-1	few	NA	TRBJ2-5	TGCAGCGTTGGGGAGACCCAAGAGACCCAGTACTTC	CSVGETQETQYF
TRBV7-2	few	NA	TRBJ2-7	TGTGCCAGCAGCTTAAACCGGCACACGGGCGGGAACGAGCAGTACTTC	CASSLNRHTGGNEQYF
TRBV7-3	few	TRBD2	TRBJ2-5	TGTGCCAGCAGCCTAGCGGGGGAGACCCAGTACTTC	CASSLAGETQYF
TRBV6-6	few	NA	TRBJ1-2	TGTGCCAGCAGTTACGACAGGTTCCAGGGCTACACCTTC	CASSYDRFQGYTF
TRBV6-1	NA	TRBD1	TRBJ1-3	TGTGCCAGCAGTCCGCCCGGGACAGGAGGAAACACCATATATTTT	CASSPPGTGGNTIYF
TRBV6-5	few	NA	TRBJ1-2	TGTGCCAGCAGTATCATGTGGACCGGGAATAGCTACACCTTC	CASSIMWTGNSYTF
TRBV27	NA	NA	TRBJ2-2	TGTGCCAGCAGTGCCCGGGACACCGGATACGGCGGGGAGCTGTTTTTT	CASSARDTGYGGELFF
TRBV6-5	NA	NA	TRBJ2-7	TGTGCCAGCAGCCCGGACAGAGGGGTCACCTACGAGCAGTACTTC	CASSPDRGVTYEQYF